This TCR beta chain originates from a study of blood T cell repertoires in COVID-19. In the study overall: Material from acute and convalescent COVID-19 was sourced from the United States, Italy and Spain. Sample material is recorded as cDNA or gDNA derived from T cells, B-cell-depleted T cells, or PBMCs.

Per the study methods: Nucleated cell number was recorded as an estimate derived from reference gene primer amplification. Method: immunoSEQ multiplex PCR; TCRdb's copy keeps in-frame clones and lacks some. That table furnishes V, J and clone size, whereas the DNA furnished D and trimming. The table records approximately 54,000 clones, roughly 76% of them present only once. The sequence derives from an older woman with acute or convalescent COVID-19. Sequenced input: peripheral blood.

The CDR3 reads CASSTRQGANSPLHF. In DNA, the CDR3 is TGTGCCAGCAGTACCCGACAGGGGGCTAATTCACCCCTCCACTTT. The genes are TRBV2 and TRBJ1-6, with TRBD1 identical over 10 bases. From germline, CDR1 is SNHLY and CDR2 FYNNEI. V dropped 5 bases and J dropped 6; count of bases not matched to a gene: 4. The CDR3 has 15 amino acids.